Shown below are 9 T cell receptor beta chains from a single sample sequenced in a study of shared clonotypes between healthy human individuals. The repertoire was sequenced with immunoSEQ multiplex PCR; TCRdb's copy has only in-frame clones and lacks some. The sample includes roughly 700,000 clones, 90% of them seen just once. Sequenced material: memory CD8+ T cells from PBMCs. The subset here: CD45RO+ cells pooled with CCR7-negative TemRA cells. The receptors come from a man younger than 35 in good health. Some clones in this sample may be carry-over from other donors' samples.

V and J are TRBV11-1 and TRBJ1-2; D is ambiguous. The germline gives CDR1 SGHAT, CDR2 FQDESV (reference sequence). This CDR3 is 14 amino acids long. V was trimmed by 1 base and J by 0 bases, leaving 6 bases between them. CDR3 sequence: CASSLGESNYGYTF. The CDR3 DNA sequence: TGTGCCAGCAGCTTAGGGGAATCTAACTATGGCTACACCTTC. The complete variable domain, with remaining parts taken from reference TRBV11-1 and TRBJ1-2, reads EAEVAQSPRYKITEKSQAVAFWCDPISGHATLYWYRQILGQGPELLVQFQDESVVDDSQLPKDRFSAERLKGVDSTLKIQPAELGDSAMYLCASSLGESNYGYTFGSGTRLTVV.

In this sample, this clone turned up once. The gene calls are TRBV7-2 and TRBJ1-2, with 7 bases that match TRBD1. CDR1 is SGHTA and CDR2 is FQGNSA in the germline V gene. The junction had 4 bases not matched to a gene; V was cut back by 5 bases and J by 7 bases. The CDR3 has 12 amino acids. The DNA of the CDR3 is TGTGCCAGCAGCGTTCACAGGGGTGGCTACACCTTC. Encoded protein: CASSVHRGGYTF.

J is TRBJ2-7 and V is TRBV16, with D tentatively TRBD1 (6 bases). The CDR3 covers 14 residues. Trimming stripped 2 bases from V and 5 bases from J, with 13 bases between. In germline, CDR1 is KGHSY, CDR2 FQNENV. The CDR3 DNA is TGTGCCAGCAGCCAAACAGGGCGGACCCACGAGCAGTACTTC. Protein product: CASSQTGRTHEQYF.

The genes are TRBV13 and TRBJ2-3; 7 nucleotides align to TRBD2. Germline V lookup: CDR1 PRHDT, CDR2 FYEKMQ (reference sequence). CDR3 size: 16 residues. After removal of 5 bases from V and 0 bases from J, the junction contained 8 bases not matched to a gene. CDR3 in DNA: TGTGCCAGCAGCGATACTTCAGCGGGAAGCACAGATACGCAGTATTTT. The encoded protein is CASSDTSAGSTDTQYF.

This clone occurred a few times. Other DNA sequences in this specimen translate into the identical CDR3. The chain employs TRBV19 and TRBJ2-1, with D perhaps matching TRBD1 (6 bases). CDR1 is LNHDA and CDR2 is SQIVND in the germline V gene (reference sequence). V was shortened by 3 bases and J by 8 bases, with 8 bases between the two germline ends. The length of the CDR3 is 12 residues. CDR3 amino acids: CASSIRGDEQFF. The CDR3 DNA is TGTGCCAGTAGTATCAGGGGTGATGAGCAGTTCTTC.

Regarding this clone: Relative to the germline gene, one junction end is altered; a read error may explain this. The chain links TRBV6-6 to TRBJ2-1; D gene unclear. CDR3 length equals 16 residues. CDR1 is MNHNY and CDR2 is SVGAGI in the germline V gene (reference sequence). The CDR3 spells CASSNSFKSSYNEQFF. The CDR3 DNA is TGTGCCAGCAGTAACTCCTTCAAGAGCTCCTACAATGAGCAGTTCTTC.

This sequence joins TRBV4-3 and TRBJ2-7, with 15 bases matching TRBD2. The V segment lost 4 bases and the J segment 6 bases; nucleotides outside the gene matches: 16. The germline V gene has CDR1 LGHNA and CDR2 YSLEER. The CDR3 extends over 19 amino acids. CDR3 nucleotides: TGCGCCAGCAGCCCCCACCCCGGACTAGCGGGAGGGCCTTTAGGCGAGCAGTACTTC. Translated, it gives CASSPHPGLAGGPLGEQYF.

On this clone itself: This specimen includes other DNA sequences encoding the same CDR3. CDR3 sequence: CASSARTGSYNEQFF. DNA of the CDR3: TGTGCCAGCAGCGCCCGAACTGGCTCCTACAATGAGCAGTTCTTC. This rearrangement joins TRBV7-8 to TRBJ2-1; D gene unclear. Germline CDR1 is SGHVS and CDR2 is FQNEAQ. V lost 5 bases, J lost 0 bases, and 11 bases lay in between. This CDR3 spans 15 amino acids.

As concerns this clone: A junction boundary mismatches the germline segment, possibly from a read error. The chain combines TRBV25-1 with TRBJ2-1; tentatively, D is TRBD2 (6 bases). This CDR3 region has 12 residues. CDR1 and CDR2 from the germline V gene are MGHDK and SYGVNS. The CDR3, as DNA: TGCCTTCTGGGAGGCCCCGACAATGAGCAGTTCTTC. Translated: CLLGGPDNEQFF.